A selection of T cell receptor beta chains follows, all from one sample in a study of CD8+ T cells in alopecia areata. Here immunoSEQ multiplex PCR was the method, and the copy in TCRdb shows in-frame clones only, minus some. This sample has under 250,000 clones; about 50% occur once, and the top ten carry roughly 1.5%. The source material was CD4+ T cells sorted from blood, sampled at week 4, from a patient treated with tofacitinib. The receptors derive from a human donor with alopecia areata. CDR3s include the opening cysteine and the closing phenylalanine or tryptophan. The order of the fields is CDR3 length, J gene, V gene, clone size, D gene, CDR3 protein, CDR3 DNA. D genes are given only for firm matches. The size field is filled for only some rows; it gives once, few, many or a size class.

12,TRBJ1-5,TRBV6-5,-,-,CASSLLGQPQHF,TGTGCCAGCAGCTTACTAGGTCAGCCCCAGCATTTT
14,TRBJ1-2,TRBV30,-,-,CAWGPLPANYGYTF,TGTGCCTGGGGGCCGCTACCAGCTAACTATGGCTACACCTTC
17,TRBJ2-4,TRBV7-8,-,-,CASSSQRWMGEKNIQYF,TGTGCCAGCAGCTCCCAGCGATGGATGGGGGAAAAAAACATTCAGTACTTC
11,TRBJ2-1,TRBV2,-,-,CASSDLRVQFF,TGTGCCAGCAGTGACTTAAGGGTTCAGTTCTTC
15,TRBJ2-3,TRBV5-1,few,-,CASSLRGILTDTQYF,TGCGCCAGCAGCTTGCGGGGGATCCTCACAGATACGCAGTATTTT
14,TRBJ1-1,TRBV29-1,-,-,CSVLGHGGVTEAFF,TGCAGCGTCCTGGGCCATGGGGGAGTGACTGAAGCTTTCTTT
14,TRBJ1-2,TRBV6-5,-,TRBD1,CASSPTGESFGYTF,TGTGCCAGCAGCCCAACAGGGGAATCGTTTGGCTACACCTTC
12,TRBJ1-4,TRBV6-1,-,-,CASLWTDEKLFF,TGTGCCAGCCTCTGGACAGACGAAAAACTGTTTTTT
12,TRBJ1-1,TRBV30,-,-,CAWSRTNTEAFF,TGTGCCTGGAGCCGGACAAACACTGAAGCTTTCTTT
14,TRBJ2-1,TRBV7-9,-,-,CASSPGTAVIGQFF,TGTGCCAGCAGCCCCGGGACCGCAGTTATCGGGCAGTTCTTC
15,TRBJ2-3,TRBV6-6,-,TRBD2,CASSYMGGSTDTQYF,TGTGCCAGCAGTTACATGGGGGGGTCCACAGATACGCAGTATTTT
12,TRBJ1-1,TRBV30,-,-,CAFMDSGPEAFF,TGTGCCTTCATGGACTCAGGCCCTGAAGCTTTCTTT
16,TRBJ2-2,TRBV11-3,many,TRBD1,CASSQPPGQGSGELFF,TGTGCCAGCAGCCAACCCCCGGGACAGGGGTCCGGGGAGCTGTTTTTT
13,TRBJ1-2,TRBV4-1,-,-,CASSHEELGGYTF,TGCGCCAGCAGCCACGAGGAGCTTGGAGGCTACACCTTC
16,TRBJ1-6,TRBV25-1,-,TRBD1,CASSVTGTGGNSPLHF,TGTGCCAGCAGTGTTACCGGGACAGGGGGCAATTCACCCCTCCACTTT
14,TRBJ1-6,TRBV30,-,-,CAWSVSSQGTPLHF,TGTGCCTGGAGTGTATCGAGTCAGGGGACTCCCCTCCACTTT
11,TRBJ2-2,TRBV30,few,-,CAAGLTGELFF,TGTGCCGCGGGCCTCACCGGGGAGCTGTTTTTT